One T cell receptor (beta chain) is described in this entry. Its antigen remains unidentified. Regarding time point: patch test 2, 6 weeks after DPC sensitization. Treatment defined: therapeutic diphenylcyclopropenone sensitization with weekly scalp DPC. At every patch-test visit, blood was drawn before the patch test was applied. It was from unfractionated whole blood that total RNA was extracted. This entry comes from a study of human T cells and chemical hapten exposure. Turning to the study itself: Per-sample TCR yields varied mainly from small pooled library volume differences. Study-wide points: The study found expanded TCRs formed significantly more large CDR3 similarity clusters than controls.

TCRdb ran MiXCR on the RACE reads and lists one entry per CDR3 protein. The sample holds tens of thousands of distinct CDR3 sequences; about 8.5% are singletons and the top ten take 3% to 4.5%. The germline gives CDR1 SGHRS, CDR2 YFSETQ. V shed 4 bases and J 6 bases; nucleotides not matched to a gene: 7. This CDR3 is 15 amino acids long. The source of this sequence is a woman aged 50 to 60 with alopecia areata. Some clones in this sample may be carry-over from other donors' samples. Sample: whole blood, taken in connection with sensitization to the hapten diphenylcyclopropenone (DPC). V gene TRBV5-1 combines with J gene TRBJ1-4, with 9 nucleotides matching TRBD1. The CDR3 here is CASSIGTGRDEKLFF. In nucleotides, the CDR3 is TGCGCCAGCAGCATAGGGACAGGGAGGGATGAAAAACTGTTTTTT.